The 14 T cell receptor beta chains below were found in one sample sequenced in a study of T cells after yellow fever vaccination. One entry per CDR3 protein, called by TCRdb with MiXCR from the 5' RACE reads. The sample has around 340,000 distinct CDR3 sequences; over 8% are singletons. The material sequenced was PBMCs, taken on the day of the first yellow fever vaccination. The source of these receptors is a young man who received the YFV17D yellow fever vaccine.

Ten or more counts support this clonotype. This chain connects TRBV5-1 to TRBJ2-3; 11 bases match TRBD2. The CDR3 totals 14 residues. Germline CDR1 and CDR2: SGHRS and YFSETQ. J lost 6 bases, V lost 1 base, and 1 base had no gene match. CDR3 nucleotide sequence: TGCGCCAGCAGCTTGTCTAGCGGGGGGGATACGCAGTATTTT. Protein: CASSLSSGGDTQYF.

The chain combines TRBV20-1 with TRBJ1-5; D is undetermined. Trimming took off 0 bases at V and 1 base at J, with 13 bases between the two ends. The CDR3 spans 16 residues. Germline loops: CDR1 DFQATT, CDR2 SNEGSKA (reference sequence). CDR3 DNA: TGCAGTGCTAGAGAGGTGGATGGATTAAGCAATCAGCCCCAGCATTTT. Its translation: CSAREVDGLSNQPQHF.

This CDR3 reads CASSQESGFGNTIYF. The DNA of the CDR3 is TGCGCCAGCAGCCAAGAGTCGGGGTTTGGAAACACCATATATTTT. The chain couples TRBV4-1 to TRBJ1-3; D remains ambiguous. Germline V gene lookup returns CDR1 MGHRA and CDR2 YSYEKL. With 0 bases removed from V and 3 bases from J, the gap between germline ends came to 9 bases. This CDR3 has 15 residues.

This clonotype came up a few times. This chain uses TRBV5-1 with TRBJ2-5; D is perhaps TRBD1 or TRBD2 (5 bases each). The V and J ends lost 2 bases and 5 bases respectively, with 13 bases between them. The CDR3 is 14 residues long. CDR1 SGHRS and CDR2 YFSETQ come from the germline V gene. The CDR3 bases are TGCGCCAGCAGCTTACCAGGGTCGGGGGAGACCCAGTACTTC. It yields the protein CASSLPGSGETQYF.

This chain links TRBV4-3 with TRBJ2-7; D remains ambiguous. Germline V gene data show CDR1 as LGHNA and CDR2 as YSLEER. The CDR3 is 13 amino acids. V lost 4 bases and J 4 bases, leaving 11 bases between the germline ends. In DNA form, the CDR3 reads TGCGCCAGCAGCCGCCAAAGGCGGTACGAGCAGTACTTC. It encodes CASSRQRRYEQYF.

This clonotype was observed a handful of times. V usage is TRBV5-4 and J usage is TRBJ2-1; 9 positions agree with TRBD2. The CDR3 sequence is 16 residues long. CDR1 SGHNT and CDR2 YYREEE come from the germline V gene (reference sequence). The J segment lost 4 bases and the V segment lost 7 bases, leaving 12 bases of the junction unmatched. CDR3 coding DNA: TGTGCCAGCGGCTCGGGCGGGGGGGCCAAATACAATGAGCAGTTCTTC. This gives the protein CASGSGGGAKYNEQFF. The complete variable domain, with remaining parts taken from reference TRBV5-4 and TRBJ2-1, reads ETGVTQSPTHLIKTRGQQVTLRCSSQSGHNTVSWYQQALGQGPQFIFQYYREEENGRGNFPPRFSGLQFPNYSSELNVNALELDDSALYLCASGSGGGAKYNEQFFGPGTRLTVL.

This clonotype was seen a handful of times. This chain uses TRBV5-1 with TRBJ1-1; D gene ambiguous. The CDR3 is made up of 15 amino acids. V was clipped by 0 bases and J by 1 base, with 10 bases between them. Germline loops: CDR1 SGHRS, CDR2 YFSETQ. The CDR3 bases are TGCGCCAGCAGCTTGGGCCCGGCAGGGAACACTGAAGCTTTCTTT. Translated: CASSLGPAGNTEAFF.

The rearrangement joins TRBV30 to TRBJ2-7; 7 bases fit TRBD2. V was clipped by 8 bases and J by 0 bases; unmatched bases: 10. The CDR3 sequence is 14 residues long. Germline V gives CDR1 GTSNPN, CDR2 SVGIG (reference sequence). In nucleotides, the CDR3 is TGTGCCGACCCAGCGGGGCTTAGCTCCTACGAGCAGTACTTC. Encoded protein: CADPAGLSSYEQYF.

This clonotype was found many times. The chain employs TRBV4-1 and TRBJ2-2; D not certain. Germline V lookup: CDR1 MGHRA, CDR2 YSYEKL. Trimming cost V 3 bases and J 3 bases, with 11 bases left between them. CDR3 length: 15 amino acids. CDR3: CASSHSKGDTGELFF. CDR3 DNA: TGCGCCAGCAGCCACAGCAAGGGTGACACCGGGGAGCTGTTTTTT.

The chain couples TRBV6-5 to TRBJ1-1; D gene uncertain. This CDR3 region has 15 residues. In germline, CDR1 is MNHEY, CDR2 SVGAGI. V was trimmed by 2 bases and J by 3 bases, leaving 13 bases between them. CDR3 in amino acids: CASSYGSGRDTEAFF. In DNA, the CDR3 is TGTGCCAGCAGTTACGGGTCGGGAAGGGACACTGAAGCTTTCTTT.

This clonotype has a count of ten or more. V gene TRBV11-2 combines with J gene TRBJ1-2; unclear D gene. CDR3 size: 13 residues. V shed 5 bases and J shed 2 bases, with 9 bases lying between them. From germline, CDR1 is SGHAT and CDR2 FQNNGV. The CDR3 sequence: CASSPLENYGYTF. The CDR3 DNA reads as TGTGCCAGCAGCCCGTTAGAGAACTATGGCTACACCTTC.

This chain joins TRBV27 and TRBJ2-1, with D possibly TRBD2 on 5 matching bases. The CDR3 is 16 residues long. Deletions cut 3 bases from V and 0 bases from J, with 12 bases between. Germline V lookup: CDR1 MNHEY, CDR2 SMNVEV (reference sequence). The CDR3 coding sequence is TGTGCCAGCAGTTTTTTCCTAGCCGGCTCCTACAATGAGCAGTTCTTC. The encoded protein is CASSFFLAGSYNEQFF.

CDR3: CASSETGGYHNSPLHF. The CDR3 DNA reads as TGTGCCAGCAGCGAGACAGGGGGCTATCACAATTCACCCCTCCACTTT. The gene calls are TRBV9 and TRBJ1-6, with 10 bases lining up with TRBD1. The CDR3 contains 16 residues. Trimming removed 3 bases from V and 7 bases from J; junction bases left unmatched: 7. CDR1 SGDLS and CDR2 YYNGEE come from the germline V gene.

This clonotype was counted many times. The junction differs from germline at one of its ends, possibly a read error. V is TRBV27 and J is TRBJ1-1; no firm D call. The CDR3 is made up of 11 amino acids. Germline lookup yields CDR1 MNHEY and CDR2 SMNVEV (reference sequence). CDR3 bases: TGTGCCAGCAGGGCCGACACTGTCTCGGTTTTT. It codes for CASRADTVSVF.